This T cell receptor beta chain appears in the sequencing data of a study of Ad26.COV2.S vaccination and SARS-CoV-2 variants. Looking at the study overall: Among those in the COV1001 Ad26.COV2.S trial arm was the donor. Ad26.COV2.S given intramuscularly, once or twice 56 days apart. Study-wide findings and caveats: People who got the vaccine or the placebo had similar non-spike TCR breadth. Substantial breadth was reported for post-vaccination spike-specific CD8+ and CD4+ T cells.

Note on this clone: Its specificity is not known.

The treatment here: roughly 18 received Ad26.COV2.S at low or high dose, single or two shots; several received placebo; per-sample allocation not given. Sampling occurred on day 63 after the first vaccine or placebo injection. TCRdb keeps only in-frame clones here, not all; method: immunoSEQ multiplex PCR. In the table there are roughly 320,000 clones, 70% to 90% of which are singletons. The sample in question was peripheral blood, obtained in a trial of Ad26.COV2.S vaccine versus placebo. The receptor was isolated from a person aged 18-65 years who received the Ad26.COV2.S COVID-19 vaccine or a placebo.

This CDR3 is CASSQVRGDPSPLHF. The DNA for the CDR3 is TGTGCCAGCAGCCAAGTGAGGGGTGACCCTTCACCCCTCCACTTT. The chain combines TRBV14 with TRBJ1-6; D perhaps matches TRBD1 (5 bases). V was pared by 1 base and J by 9 bases, with 13 bases between. Germline-derived CDR1 and CDR2 are SGHDN and FVKESK. The CDR3 totals 15 residues.